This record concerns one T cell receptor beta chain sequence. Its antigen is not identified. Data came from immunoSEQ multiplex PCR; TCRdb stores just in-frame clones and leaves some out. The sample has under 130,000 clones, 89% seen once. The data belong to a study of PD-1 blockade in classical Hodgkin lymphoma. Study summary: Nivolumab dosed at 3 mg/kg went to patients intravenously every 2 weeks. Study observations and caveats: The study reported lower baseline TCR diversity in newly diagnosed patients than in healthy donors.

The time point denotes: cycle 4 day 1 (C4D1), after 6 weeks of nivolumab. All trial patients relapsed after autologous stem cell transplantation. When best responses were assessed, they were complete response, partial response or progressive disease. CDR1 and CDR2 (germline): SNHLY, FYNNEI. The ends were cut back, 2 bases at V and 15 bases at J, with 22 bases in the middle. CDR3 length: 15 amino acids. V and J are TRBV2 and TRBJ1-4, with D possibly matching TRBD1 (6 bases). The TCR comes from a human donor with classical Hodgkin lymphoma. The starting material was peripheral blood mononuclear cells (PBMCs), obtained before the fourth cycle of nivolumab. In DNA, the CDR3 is TGTGCCAGCAGTGAAATCAGGGGTACAGGGAGGGAGTTGTTTTTT. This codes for CASSEIRGTGRELFF.